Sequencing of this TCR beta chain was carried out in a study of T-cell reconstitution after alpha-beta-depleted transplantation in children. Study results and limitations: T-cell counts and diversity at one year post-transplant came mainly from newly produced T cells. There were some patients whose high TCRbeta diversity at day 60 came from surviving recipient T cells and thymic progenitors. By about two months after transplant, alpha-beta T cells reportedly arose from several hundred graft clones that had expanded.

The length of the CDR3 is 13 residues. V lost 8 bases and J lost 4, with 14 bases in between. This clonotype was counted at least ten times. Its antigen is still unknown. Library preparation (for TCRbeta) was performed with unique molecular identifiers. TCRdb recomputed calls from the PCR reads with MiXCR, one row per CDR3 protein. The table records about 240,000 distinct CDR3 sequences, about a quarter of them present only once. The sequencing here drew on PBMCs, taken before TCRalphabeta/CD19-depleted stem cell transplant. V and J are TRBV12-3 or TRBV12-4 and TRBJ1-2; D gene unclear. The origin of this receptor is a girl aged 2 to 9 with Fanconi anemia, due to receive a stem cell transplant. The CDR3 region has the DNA TGTGCCAGCCGCGCCCGGGCCACCTATGGCTACACCTTC. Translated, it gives CASRARATYGYTF.